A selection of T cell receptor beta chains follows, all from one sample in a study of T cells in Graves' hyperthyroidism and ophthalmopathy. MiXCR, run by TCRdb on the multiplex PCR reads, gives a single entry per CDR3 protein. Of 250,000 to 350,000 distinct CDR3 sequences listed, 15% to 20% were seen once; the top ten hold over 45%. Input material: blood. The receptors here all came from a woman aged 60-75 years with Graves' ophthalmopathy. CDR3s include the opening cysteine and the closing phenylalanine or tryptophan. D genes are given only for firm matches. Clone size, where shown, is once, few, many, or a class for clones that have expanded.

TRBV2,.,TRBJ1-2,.,CASSEVLLGYTF,TGTGCCAGCAGTGAAGTCCTGTTAGGCTACACCTTC
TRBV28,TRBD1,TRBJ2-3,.,CASRRQGASTDTQYF,TGTGCCAGCAGAAGACAGGGGGCATCCACAGATACGCAGTATTTT
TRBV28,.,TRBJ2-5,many,CASSLESGETQYF,TGTGCCAGCAGTTTAGAGTCCGGAGAGACCCAGTACTTC
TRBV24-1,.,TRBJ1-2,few,CATSDMGLPYGYTF,TGTGCCACCAGTGATATGGGACTTCCCTATGGCTACACCTTC
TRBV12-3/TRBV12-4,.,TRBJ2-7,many,CASRRNRDNYYEQYF,TGTGCCAGCAGACGAAACCGGGACAACTACTACGAGCAGTACTTC
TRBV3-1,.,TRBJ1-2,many,CASNQLGGEGYGYTF,TGTGCCAGCAACCAACTCGGGGGGGAAGGCTATGGCTACACCTTC
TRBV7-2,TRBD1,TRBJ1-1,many,CASSPRQGTEAFF,TGTGCCAGCAGCCCCCGACAGGGTACTGAAGCTTTCTTT
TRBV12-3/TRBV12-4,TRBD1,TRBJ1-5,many,CASSLGQGFRQLNQPQHF,TGTGCCAGCAGTTTAGGACAGGGTTTCCGCCAACTCAATCAGCCCCAGCATTTT
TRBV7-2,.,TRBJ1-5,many,CASSFAGSDQPQHF,TGTGCCAGCAGCTTTGCAGGCTCCGATCAGCCCCAGCATTTT
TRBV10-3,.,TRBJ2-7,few,CATARGPSSYEQYF,TGTGCCACCGCTCGAGGGCCGAGCTCCTACGAGCAGTACTTC
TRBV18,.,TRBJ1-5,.,CASSPAGVKYSNQPQHF,TGTGCCAGCTCACCAGCCGGGGTTAAGTATAGCAATCAGCCCCAGCATTTT
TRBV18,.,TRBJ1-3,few,CASSPRSSSGNTIYF,TGTGCCAGCTCACCAAGAAGCAGCTCTGGAAACACCATATATTTT
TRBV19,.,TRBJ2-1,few,CASSIPERAYNEQFF,TGTGCCAGTAGTATTCCGGAGCGGGCCTACAATGAGCAGTTCTTC
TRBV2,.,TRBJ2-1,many,CATSTDTGFQFF,TGTGCCACCTCCACGGACACAGGATTTCAGTTCTTC
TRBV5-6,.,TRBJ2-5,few,CASSLARGPSGETQYF,TGTGCCAGCAGCCTCGCTCGTGGTCCGAGTGGAGAGACCCAGTACTTC
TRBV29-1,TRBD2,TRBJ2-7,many,CSPGLAGESEQYF,TGCAGCCCAGGACTAGCGGGAGAGAGCGAGCAGTACTTC
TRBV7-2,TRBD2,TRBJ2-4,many,CASSLEAGLAGGAKNIQYF,TGTGCCAGCAGCTTAGAGGCTGGCCTAGCGGGGGGCGCCAAAAACATTCAGTACTTC
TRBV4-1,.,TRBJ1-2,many,CASSQVREVGYTF,TGCGCCAGCAGCCAAGTCAGGGAAGTTGGCTACACCTTC
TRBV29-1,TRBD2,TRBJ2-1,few,CSARTSGGYNEQFF,TGCAGCGCTAGGACTAGCGGGGGCTACAATGAGCAGTTCTTC
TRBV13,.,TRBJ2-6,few,CASSLVQEKASGANVLTF,TGTGCCAGCAGCTTAGTACAGGAAAAGGCCTCCGGGGCCAACGTCCTGACTTTC
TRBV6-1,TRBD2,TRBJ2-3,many,CASSEVAGEPDTQYF,TGTGCCAGCAGTGAGGTAGCGGGGGAGCCAGATACGCAGTATTTT
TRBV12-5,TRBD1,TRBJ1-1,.,CASGHQDRGDAEAFF,TGTGCTAGTGGTCACCAGGACAGGGGGGACGCTGAAGCTTTCTTT
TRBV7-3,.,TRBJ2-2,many,CASSYSLNTGELFF,TGTGCCAGCAGCTATTCCCTAAACACCGGGGAGCTGTTTTTT
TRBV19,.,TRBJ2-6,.,CASSIYFSQSGANVLTF,TGTGCCAGTAGTATCTACTTCAGTCAGTCTGGGGCCAACGTCCTGACTTTC
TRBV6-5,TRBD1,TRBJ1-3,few,CASSYEWAGGFSGNTIYF,TGTGCCAGCAGTTATGAGTGGGCAGGGGGCTTCTCTGGAAACACCATATATTTT
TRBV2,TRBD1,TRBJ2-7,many,CASSLATGTEQYF,TGTGCCAGCAGCCTCGCGACAGGGACCGAGCAGTACTTC
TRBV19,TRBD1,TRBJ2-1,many,CASTRTGGIYNEQFF,TGTGCCAGTACCCGGACAGGGGGTATATACAATGAGCAGTTCTTC
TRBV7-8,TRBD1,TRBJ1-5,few,CASSTATGSYSNQPQHF,TGTGCCAGCAGCACCGCGACAGGGAGCTATAGCAATCAGCCCCAGCATTTT
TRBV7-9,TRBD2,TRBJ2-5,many,CASSYRLAGSQETQYF,TGTGCCAGCAGCTACCGACTAGCGGGATCCCAAGAGACCCAGTACTTC
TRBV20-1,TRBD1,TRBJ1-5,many,CSARDRRDRSTRIRMPQHF,TGCAGTGCTAGAGATCGGCGGGACAGGTCTACTCGTATTCGTATGCCCCAGCATTTT
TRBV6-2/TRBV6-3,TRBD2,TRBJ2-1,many,CASRGLARYNEQFF,TGTGCCAGCAGAGGACTAGCGAGATACAATGAGCAGTTCTTC
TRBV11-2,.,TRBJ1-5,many,CASSPDRSGQPQHF,TGTGCCAGCAGTCCAGACAGGAGTGGGCAGCCCCAGCATTTT
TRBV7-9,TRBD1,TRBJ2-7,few,CASSPRTGGVYEQYF,TGTGCCAGCAGCCCAAGGACAGGGGGCGTTTACGAGCAGTACTTC
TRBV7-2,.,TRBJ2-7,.,CASSQEGTSSYEQYF,TGTGCCAGCAGCCAAGAAGGGACGAGCTCCTACGAGCAGTACTTC
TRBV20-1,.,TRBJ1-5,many,CSARGGGRPSNQPQHF,TGCAGTGCTAGAGGTGGAGGAAGGCCGAGCAATCAGCCCCAGCATTTT
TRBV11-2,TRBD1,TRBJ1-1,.,CASSSGQGAFAFF,TGTGCCAGCAGCTCGGGACAGGGGGCGTTTGCTTTCTTT
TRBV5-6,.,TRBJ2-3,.,CASSPSQQGVRDTQYF,TGTGCCAGCAGCCCGTCCCAACAGGGTGTGAGAGATACGCAGTATTTT
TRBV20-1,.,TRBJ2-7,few,CSARDPRNSYEQYF,TGCAGTGCTAGAGATCCCCGCAACTCCTACGAGCAGTACTTC
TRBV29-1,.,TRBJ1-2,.,CSFRDAVYGYTF,TGCAGCTTCCGGGACGCGGTCTATGGCTACACCTTC
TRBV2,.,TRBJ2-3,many,CASSGIDTDTQYF,TGTGCCAGCAGTGGGATCGACACAGATACGCAGTATTTT
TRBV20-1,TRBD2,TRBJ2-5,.,CSARGPEGRAIKYF,TGCAGTGCTAGAGGGCCGGAGGGGAGGGCCATTAAGTACTTC
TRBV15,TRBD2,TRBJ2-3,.,CATSRGTSQSTDTQYF,TGTGCCACCAGCAGAGGGACTAGCCAAAGCACAGATACGCAGTATTTT
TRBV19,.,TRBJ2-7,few,CASSIQEGGYEQYF,TGTGCCAGTAGTATCCAGGAAGGGGGTTACGAGCAGTACTTC
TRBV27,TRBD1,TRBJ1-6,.,CASRRQGVGSPLHF,TGTGCCAGCCGCCGACAGGGGGTAGGTTCACCCCTCCACTTT
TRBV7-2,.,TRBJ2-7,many,CASSLQQTYEQYF,TGTGCCAGCAGCTTACAGCAAACCTACGAGCAGTACTTC
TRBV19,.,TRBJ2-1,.,CASSIWGGRDEQFF,TGTGCCAGTAGTATTTGGGGGGGCCGAGATGAGCAGTTCTTC